The 14 T cell receptor beta chains below come from one sample, sequenced in a study of blood T cell repertoires in COVID-19. Profiling relied on immunoSEQ multiplex PCR, and the TCRdb table lists in-frame clones only, not all of them. The sample contains 210,000 or so clones, more than 75% of which appear only once. The material sequenced was PBMCs or T cells enriched from blood (not recorded which). These receptors all come from a man aged 30 to 39 with acute COVID-19.

The chain is built from TRBV7-3 and TRBJ1-1; D is possibly TRBD1 (6 bases). CDR1 is SGHTA, CDR2 FQGTGA, per germline. V was clipped by 5 bases and J by 0 bases, with 16 bases between them. The CDR3 loop spans 16 amino acids. CDR3 coding DNA: TGTGCCAGCAGCCCCGCCCCTAAGGGGGTGAACACTGAAGCTTTCTTT. This codes for CASSPAPKGVNTEAFF.

This chain uses TRBV23-1 with TRBJ1-4, with D possibly TRBD1 on 6 matching bases. TRBV23-1 is labeled an ORF, and its function is uncertain. Trimming shortened V by 4 bases and J by 8 bases, and 29 bases separated the two germline ends. The CDR3 sequence is 19 residues long. The CDR3 spells CASSPRWLGSRGLGEKLFF. The DNA for the CDR3 is TGCGCCAGCAGTCCTCGGTGGTTAGGGAGCAGGGGTTTAGGGGAAAAACTGTTTTTT.

The chain has TRBV19 and TRBJ2-5, with 11 positions matching TRBD2. The CDR3 is 19 residues long. The germline V gene encodes CDR1 LNHDA and CDR2 SQIVND (reference sequence). With 4 bases clipped from V and 1 base from J, the junction kept 14 bases outside the gene matches. CDR3 coding DNA: TGTGCCAGTAGTACCCCTAATTTAGCGGGGGGGGTTACCCAAGAGACCCAGTACTTC. It codes for CASSTPNLAGGVTQETQYF.

V and J are TRBV4-1 and TRBJ2-7; 12 nucleotides agree with TRBD1. Unmatched junction bases numbered 4, after V lost 3 bases and J lost 4 bases. This CDR3 region has 15 residues. The germline CDR1 and CDR2 sequences are MGHRA and YSYEKL. CDR3 coding DNA: TGCGCCAGCAGCCAGGGGACAGGGGGCATGTACGAGCAGTACTTC. Translated: CASSQGTGGMYEQYF.

The chain has TRBV2 and TRBJ1-2; TRBD1 is a possible D gene (5 bases). V shed 3 bases and J shed 0 bases, with 11 bases lying between them. CDR1 and CDR2 from the germline V gene are SNHLY and FYNNEI. The CDR3 extends over 15 amino acids. Written as DNA, the CDR3 is TGTGCCAGCAGTGACGGGGGGTCAGCTAACTATGGCTACACCTTC. Protein sequence: CASSDGGSANYGYTF.

The CDR3 nucleotides read TGTGCCAGCTCACTCAATTCCGGGACTAGCGGGGACAATGAGCAGTTCTTC. Amino acids: CASSLNSGTSGDNEQFF. This chain uses TRBV18 with TRBJ2-1; 13 nucleotides match TRBD2. V lost 4 bases, J lost 5 bases, and 8 bases stayed unmatched. Germline lookup yields CDR1 KGHSH and CDR2 LQKENI. This CDR3 is built from 17 residues.

A single count supports this clone. The V and J genes are TRBV30 and TRBJ2-1; possibly TRBD1 for D (6 bases). The germline V and J ends were trimmed by 3 bases and 0 bases, with 12 bases remaining between them. The CDR3 consists of 15 residues. The germline gives CDR1 GTSNPN, CDR2 SVGIG (reference sequence). The CDR3 DNA is TGTGCCTGGAGATCCTTAGGGGGCTCCTACAATGAGCAGTTCTTC. Protein product: CAWRSLGGSYNEQFF.

This chain links TRBV2 with TRBJ2-1; a weak D match, TRBD1 (5 bases). Germline assignment: CDR1 SNHLY and CDR2 FYNNEI. V dropped 3 bases and J dropped 4 bases, with 7 bases sitting between them. The CDR3 has 13 residues. This chain's CDR3 is CASSEGQYNEQFF. Here the CDR3 DNA reads TGTGCCAGCAGTGAGGGGCAGTACAATGAGCAGTTCTTC.

The chain recombines TRBV3-1 (or the pseudogene TRBV3-2) with TRBJ2-3; 14 nucleotides agree with TRBD2. The CDR3 contains 16 residues. V was pared by 4 bases and J by 3 bases, with 3 bases of the junction left unmatched. In germline, CDR1 is LGHDT, CDR2 YNNKEL (reference sequence). The CDR3 DNA follows: TGTGCCAGCAGCCTGACTAGCGGGGGGGGGACAGATACGCAGTATTTT. Translating it yields CASSLTSGGGTDTQYF.

This clone has more than one count but fewer than ten. The chain employs TRBV5-5 and TRBJ1-2; no clear D gene. This CDR3 has 14 residues. Trimming took 4 bases from V and 4 from J, leaving 14 bases between them. Germline V gene sequence: CDR1 SGHKS, CDR2 YYEKEE (reference sequence). CDR3 sequence (DNA): TGTGCCAGCAGCCCGAATGGGGAGCTCTATGGCTACACCTTC. It translates to CASSPNGELYGYTF.

The V gene is TRBV27, the J gene TRBJ1-5; 8 nucleotides agree with TRBD1. The J segment lost 1 base and the V segment lost 5 bases, leaving 10 bases of the junction unmatched. This CDR3 is built from 17 residues. The germline gives CDR1 MNHEY, CDR2 SMNVEV (reference sequence). CDR3 bases: TGTGCCAGCAGTCGGCAGGGGGCGGCGGGAAGCAATCAGCCCCAGCATTTT. Protein: CASSRQGAAGSNQPQHF.

This sequence joins TRBV29-1 and TRBJ1-1; maybe TRBD1 (6 bases). Germline CDR1 is SQVTM and CDR2 is ANQGSEA. The CDR3 loop spans 13 amino acids. V was pared by 4 bases and J by 1 base, with 10 bases between. The CDR3 DNA reads as TGCAGCGTTGTCGGGACACCGAACACTGAAGCTTTCTTT. Its translation: CSVVGTPNTEAFF.

This chain links TRBV7-9 with TRBJ2-7, with D possibly matching TRBD1 (6 bases). V was clipped by 6 bases and J by 3 bases, with 9 bases between them. The germline V gene encodes CDR1 SEHNR and CDR2 FQNEAQ (reference sequence). CDR3 length equals 12 residues. CDR3 loop: CASSEGGYEQYF. CDR3 DNA: TGTGCCAGCAGTGAAGGGGGCTACGAGCAGTACTTC.

This clone was detected a few times. CDR3 residues: CASAWGVGNQPQHF. In nucleotides, the CDR3 is TGTGCCAGTGCCTGGGGAGTGGGCAATCAGCCCCAGCATTTT. This chain uses TRBV30 with TRBJ1-5; no clear D. The length of the CDR3 is 14 residues. V was clipped by 8 bases and J by 2 bases, with 16 bases between them. CDR1 and CDR2 from the germline V gene are GTSNPN and SVGIG (reference sequence).